This TCR beta chain was captured in a study of PD-1 blockade in classical Hodgkin lymphoma. Study conclusions and caveats: Reports indicated that newly diagnosed patients had lower baseline TCR diversity than healthy donors did. Factors driving the repertoire differences, possibly disease activity or prior therapy, remain undefined.

About this clone: Its antigen is still unknown.

Time point meaning: newly diagnosed, previously untreated cHL patient sample. The authors purified CD4+ T cells from thawed PBMCs by magnetic negative selection. Newly diagnosed, untreated classical Hodgkin lymphoma PBMCs provided comparison. Germline V gene data show CDR1 as SEHNR and CDR2 as FQNEAQ (reference sequence). The CDR3 is 15 residues long. The V gene lost 3 bases and the J gene lost 2 bases, with 11 bases spanning the gap. Method: immunoSEQ multiplex PCR; TCRdb's copy keeps in-frame clones and lacks some. The sample yields 20,000 to 30,000 clones, about 89% seen once. Material: CD4+ T cells from blood. The clonotype comes from a human donor with classical Hodgkin lymphoma. The V call is TRBV7-9, the J call TRBJ2-1; D is possibly TRBD1 (6 bases). CDR3 DNA sequence: TGTGCCAGCAGCTTTACAGGGTCTCCCTACAATGAGCAGTTCTTC. This encodes CASSFTGSPYNEQFF.